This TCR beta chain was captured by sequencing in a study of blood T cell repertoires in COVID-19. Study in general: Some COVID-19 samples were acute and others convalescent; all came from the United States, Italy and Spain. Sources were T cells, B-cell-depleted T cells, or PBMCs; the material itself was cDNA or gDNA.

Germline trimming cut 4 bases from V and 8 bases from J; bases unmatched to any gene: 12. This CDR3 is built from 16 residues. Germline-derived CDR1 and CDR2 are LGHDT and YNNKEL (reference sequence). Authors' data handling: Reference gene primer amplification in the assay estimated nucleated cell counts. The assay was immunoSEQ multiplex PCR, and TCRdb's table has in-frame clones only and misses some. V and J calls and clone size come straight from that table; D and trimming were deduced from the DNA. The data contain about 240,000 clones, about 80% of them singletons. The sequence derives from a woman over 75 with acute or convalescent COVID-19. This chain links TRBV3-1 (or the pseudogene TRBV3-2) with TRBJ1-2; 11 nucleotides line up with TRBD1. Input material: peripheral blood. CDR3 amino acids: CASSLRTGGAPSGYTF. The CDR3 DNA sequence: TGTGCCAGCAGCCTGAGGACAGGGGGCGCCCCGTCCGGCTACACCTTC.